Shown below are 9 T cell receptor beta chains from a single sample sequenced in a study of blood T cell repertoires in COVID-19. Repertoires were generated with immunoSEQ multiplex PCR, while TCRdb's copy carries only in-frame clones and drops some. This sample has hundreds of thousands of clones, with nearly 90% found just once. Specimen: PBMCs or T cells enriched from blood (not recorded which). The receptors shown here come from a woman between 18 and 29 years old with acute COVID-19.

CDR3 sequence reads: CASSLGVAGSDTQYF. The DNA of the CDR3 is TGTGCCAGCAGCTTAGGAGTAGCGGGGTCAGATACGCAGTATTTT. V and J are TRBV11-3 and TRBJ2-3; TRBD2 matches at 8 bases. CDR3 size: 15 residues. The V and J ends lost 1 base and 4 bases, in that order; junction bases with no gene match: 4. Germline CDR1 and CDR2: SGHNT and YENEEA.

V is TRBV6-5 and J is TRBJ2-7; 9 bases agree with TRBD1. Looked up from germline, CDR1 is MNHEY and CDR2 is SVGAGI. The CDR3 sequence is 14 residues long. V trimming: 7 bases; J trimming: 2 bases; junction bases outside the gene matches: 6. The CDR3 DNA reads TGTGCCAGCACCCCAGGGGACAGGGCCTACGAGCAGTACTTC. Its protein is CASTPGDRAYEQYF.

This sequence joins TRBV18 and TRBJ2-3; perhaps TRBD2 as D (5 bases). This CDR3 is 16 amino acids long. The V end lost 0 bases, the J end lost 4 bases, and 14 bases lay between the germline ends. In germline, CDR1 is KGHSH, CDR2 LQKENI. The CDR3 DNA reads TGTGCCAGCTCACCACCGAGGTCTAGCCCCGCAGATACGCAGTATTTT. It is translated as CASSPPRSSPADTQYF.

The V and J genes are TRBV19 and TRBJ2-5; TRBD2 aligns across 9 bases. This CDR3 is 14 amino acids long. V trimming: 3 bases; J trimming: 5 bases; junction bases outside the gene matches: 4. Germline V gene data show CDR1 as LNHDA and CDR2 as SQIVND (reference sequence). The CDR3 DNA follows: TGTGCCAGTAGTATGGGGACTAGCTGGGAGACCCAGTACTTC. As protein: CASSMGTSWETQYF.

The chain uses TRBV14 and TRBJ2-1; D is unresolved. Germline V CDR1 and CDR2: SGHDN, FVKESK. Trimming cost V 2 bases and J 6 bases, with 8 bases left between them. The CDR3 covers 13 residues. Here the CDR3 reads CASSQPYSNEQFF. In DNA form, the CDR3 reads TGTGCCAGCAGCCAACCGTACAGCAATGAGCAGTTCTTC.

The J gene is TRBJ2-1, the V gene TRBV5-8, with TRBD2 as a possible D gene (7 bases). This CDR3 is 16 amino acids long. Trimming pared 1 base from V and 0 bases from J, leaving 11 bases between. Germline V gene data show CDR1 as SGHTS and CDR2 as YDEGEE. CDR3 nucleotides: TGTGCCAGCAGCTTGCATCGGGGGGCCTCCTACAATGAGCAGTTCTTC. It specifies CASSLHRGASYNEQFF.

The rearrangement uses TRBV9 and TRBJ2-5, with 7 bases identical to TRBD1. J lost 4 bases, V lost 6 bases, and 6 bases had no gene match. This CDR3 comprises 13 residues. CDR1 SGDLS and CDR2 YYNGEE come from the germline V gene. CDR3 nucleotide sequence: TGTGCCAGCACCGGAACAGGGGCAGAGACCCAGTACTTC. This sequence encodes CASTGTGAETQYF. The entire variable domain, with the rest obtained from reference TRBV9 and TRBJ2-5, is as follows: DSGVTQTPKHLITATGQRVTLRCSPRSGDLSVYWYQQSLDQGLQFLIQYYNGEERAKGNILERFSAQQFPDLHSELNLSSLELGDSALYFCASTGTGAETQYFGPGTRLLVL.

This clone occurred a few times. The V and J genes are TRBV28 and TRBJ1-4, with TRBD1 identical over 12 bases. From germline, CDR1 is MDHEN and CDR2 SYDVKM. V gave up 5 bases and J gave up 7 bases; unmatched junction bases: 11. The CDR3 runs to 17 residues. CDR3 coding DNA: TGTGCCAGCAGTCCGGTCCCGGGACAGGGGGCTGGTGAAAAACTGTTTTTT. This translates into CASSPVPGQGAGEKLFF.

The CDR3 region is CASSIGGTRDQPQHF. As DNA, the CDR3 is TGTGCCAGTAGTATAGGGGGGACACGAGATCAGCCCCAGCATTTT. The J gene is TRBJ1-5, the V gene TRBV19, with D maybe TRBD1 (6 bases). The CDR3 runs 15 residues. V lost 1 base, J lost 5 bases, and 12 bases lay in between. CDR1 LNHDA and CDR2 SQIVND come from the germline V gene (reference sequence).